The rows below give T cell receptor gamma chains drawn from one sample of a study of gamma-delta T cells after stem cell transplantation. TCRdb redid clone calling on the RT-PCR reads using CATT. The table has around 5,000 gamma-chain clones, approximately 21% seen once. Sequencing was performed on gamma-delta T cells. These receptors all stem from a human donor. It is not recorded whose cells these are; they may come from a transplant donor. The CDR3 runs from the conserved cysteine through the conserved F or W. Not all rows give a size; the values are once, few, many and, for expanded clones, a class.

few,TRGJP1,TRGV8,TGTGCCACCTGGGATAGGCCTTTCTTCCCCACTGGTTGGTTCAAGATATTT,CATWDRPFFPTGWFKIF
NA,TRGJ1/TRGJ2,TRGV3,TGTGCCACCTGGGACCCGGCCTATAAGAAACTCTTT,CATWDPAYKKLF
NA,TRGJ1/TRGJ2,TRGV9,TGCGCCTTGTGGGTCAGGGGAAATTATTATAAGAAACTCTTT,CALWVRGNYYKKLF
few,TRGJ1/TRGJ2,TRGV8,TGTGCCACCTGGGAACCGAATTATTATAAGAAACTCTTT,CATWEPNYYKKLF
NA,TRGJP2,TRGV4,TGTGCCACCTGGGATGGGCCCGGTCTTAGTGATTGGATCAAGACGTTT,CATWDGPGLSDWIKTF
few,TRGJ1/TRGJ2,TRGV5,TGTGCCACCTGGGACAGGCCAAAGTATAAGAAACTCTTT,CATWDRPKYKKLF
NA,TRGJ1/TRGJ2,TRGV3,TGTGCCACCTGGGACAGGCGCCGTTATAAGAAACTCTTT,CATWDRRRYKKLF
few,TRGJ1/TRGJ2,TRGV4,TGTGCCACCTGGGATGGGCCTCAGAAACTCTTT,CATWDGPQKLF
NA,TRGJ1/TRGJ2,TRGV8,TGTGCCACCTGGGTTAGTACGTCTCGAATCTATAAGAAACTCTTT,CATWVSTSRIYKKLF
NA,TRGJ1/TRGJ2,TRGV9,TGTGCCTTGTGGGAGACTAATTATAAGAAACTCTTT,CALWETNYKKLF
NA,TRGJ1/TRGJ2,TRGV2,TGTGCCACCTGGGACGCCCCGGATTATAAGAAACTCTTT,CATWDAPDYKKLF
few,TRGJP2,TRGV8,TGTGCCACCTGGGATAGGTGTAGTAGTGATTGGATCAAGACGTTT,CATWDRCSSDWIKTF
NA,TRGJ1/TRGJ2,TRGV2,TGTGCCACCTGGGACGGGGCCTATTATAAGAAACTCTTT,CATWDGAYYKKLF
NA,TRGJ1/TRGJ2,TRGV9,TGTGCCTTGATACTTAAGAAACTCTTT,CALILKKLF
NA,TRGJ1/TRGJ2,TRGV2,TGTGCCACCTGGGACGGGCTTGGGGGTTATAAGAAACTCTTT,CATWDGLGGYKKLF
NA,TRGJ1/TRGJ2,TRGV3,TGTGCCACCTGGGACCGAACTAATTATTATAAGAAACTCTTT,CATWDRTNYYKKLF
NA,TRGJP1,TRGV4,TGTGCCACCTGGGATGGGCCTGGTTGGTTCAAGATATTT,CATWDGPGWFKIF
NA,TRGJP,TRGV9,TGTGCCTTGTGGGAGGTGCACGGATCACCTAACAAGGTATTT,CALWEVHGSPNKVF
NA,TRGJ1/TRGJ2,TRGV3,TGTGCCACCTGGGACAGAGCATATTATAAGAAACTCTTT,CATWDRAYYKKLF
NA,TRGJ1/TRGJ2,TRGV3,TGTGCCACCTGGGACCGAGAGAATTATTATAAGAAACTCTTT,CATWDRENYYKKLF
NA,TRGJP,TRGV9,TGTGCCTTGTGGGAGGTGCAACGAGAGTTGGGCAAAAAAATCAAGGTATTT,CALWEVQRELGKKIKVF
few,TRGJ1/TRGJ2,TRGV2,TGTGCCACCTGGGACAGTCTTTTTTATTATAAGAAACTCTTT,CATWDSLFYYKKLF
few,TRGJ1/TRGJ2,TRGV4,TGTGCCACCTGGTCATATTATAAGAAACTCTTT,CATWSYYKKLF
NA,TRGJ1/TRGJ2,TRGV5,TGTGCCACCTGGGACAGGAAATATTATAAGAAACTCTTT,CATWDRKYYKKLF
few,TRGJ1/TRGJ2,TRGV3,TGTGCCACCTGGGACGCATCAAGAAAACTCTTT,CATWDASRKLF
NA,TRGJ1/TRGJ2,TRGV9,TGTGCCTTGTGGGAGGTGCCCCATTATTATAAGAAACTCTTT,CALWEVPHYYKKLF
NA,TRGJ1/TRGJ2,TRGV4,TGTGCCACCTGGGATGGTCCCCTTTTGCCGAAACTCTTT,CATWDGPLLPKLF
few,TRGJP2,TRGV4,TGTGCTACCTGGGATGGGCCGCAAAGTAGTGATTGGATCAAGACGTTT,CATWDGPQSSDWIKTF